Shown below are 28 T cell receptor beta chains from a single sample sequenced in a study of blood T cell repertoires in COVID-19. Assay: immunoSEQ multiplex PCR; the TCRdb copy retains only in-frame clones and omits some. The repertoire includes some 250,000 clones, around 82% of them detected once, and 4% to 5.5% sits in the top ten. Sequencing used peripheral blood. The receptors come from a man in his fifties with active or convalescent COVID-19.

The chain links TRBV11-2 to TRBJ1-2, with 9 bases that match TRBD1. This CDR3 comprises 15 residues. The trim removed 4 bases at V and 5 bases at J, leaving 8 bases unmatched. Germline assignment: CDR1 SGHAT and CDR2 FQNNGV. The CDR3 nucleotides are TGTGCCAGCAGCTCTTTCCGGGACAGGGTTTATGGCTACACCTTC. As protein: CASSSFRDRVYGYTF.

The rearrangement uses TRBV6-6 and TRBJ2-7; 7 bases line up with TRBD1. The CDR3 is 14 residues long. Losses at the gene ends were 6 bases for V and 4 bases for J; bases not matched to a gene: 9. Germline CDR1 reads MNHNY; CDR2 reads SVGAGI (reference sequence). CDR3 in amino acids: CASSKRDSIYEQYF. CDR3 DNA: TGTGCCAGCAGCAAACGGGACAGTATTTACGAGCAGTACTTC.

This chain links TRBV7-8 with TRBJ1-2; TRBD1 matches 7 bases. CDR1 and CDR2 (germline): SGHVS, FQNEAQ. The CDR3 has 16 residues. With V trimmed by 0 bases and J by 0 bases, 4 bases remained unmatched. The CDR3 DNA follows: TGTGCCAGCAGCTTAGCGCAGGACAGGTCTAACTATGGCTACACCTTC. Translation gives CASSLAQDRSNYGYTF.

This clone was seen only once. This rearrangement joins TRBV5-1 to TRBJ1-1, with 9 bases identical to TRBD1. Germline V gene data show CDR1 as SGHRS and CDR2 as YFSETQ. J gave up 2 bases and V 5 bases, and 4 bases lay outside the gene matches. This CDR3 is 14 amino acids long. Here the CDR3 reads CASRAGQGNTEAFF. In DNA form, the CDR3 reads TGCGCCAGCAGAGCGGGACAGGGAAACACTGAAGCTTTCTTT.

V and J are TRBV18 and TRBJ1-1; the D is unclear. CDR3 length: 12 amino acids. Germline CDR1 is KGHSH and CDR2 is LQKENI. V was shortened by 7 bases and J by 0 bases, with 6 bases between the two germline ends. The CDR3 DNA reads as TGTGCCAGCTTTAGAGTGAACACTGAAGCTTTCTTT. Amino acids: CASFRVNTEAFF.

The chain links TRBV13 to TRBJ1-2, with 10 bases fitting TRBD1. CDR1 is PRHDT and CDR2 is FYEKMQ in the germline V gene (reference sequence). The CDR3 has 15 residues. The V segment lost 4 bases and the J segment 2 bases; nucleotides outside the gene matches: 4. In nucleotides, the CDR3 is TGTGCCAGCAGCTCAGGACAGGGGGTGAACTATGGCTACACCTTC. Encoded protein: CASSSGQGVNYGYTF.

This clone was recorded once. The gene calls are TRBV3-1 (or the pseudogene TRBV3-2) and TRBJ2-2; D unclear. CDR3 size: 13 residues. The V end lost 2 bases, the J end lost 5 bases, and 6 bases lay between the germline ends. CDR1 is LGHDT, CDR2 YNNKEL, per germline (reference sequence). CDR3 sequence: CASSQRRTGELFF. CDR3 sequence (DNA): TGTGCCAGCAGCCAACGGAGAACCGGGGAGCTGTTTTTT.

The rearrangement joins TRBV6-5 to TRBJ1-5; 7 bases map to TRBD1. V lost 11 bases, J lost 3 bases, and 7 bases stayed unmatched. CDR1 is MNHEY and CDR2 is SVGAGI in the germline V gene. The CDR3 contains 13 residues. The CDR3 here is CAAQDRPNQPQHF. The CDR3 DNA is TGTGCCGCCCAGGACAGGCCCAATCAGCCCCAGCATTTT.

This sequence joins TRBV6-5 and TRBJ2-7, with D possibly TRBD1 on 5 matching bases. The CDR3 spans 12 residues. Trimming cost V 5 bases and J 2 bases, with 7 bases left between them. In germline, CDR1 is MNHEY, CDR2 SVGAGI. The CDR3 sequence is CASSRQTYEQYF. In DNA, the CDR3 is TGTGCCAGCAGTAGACAGACCTACGAGCAGTACTTC.

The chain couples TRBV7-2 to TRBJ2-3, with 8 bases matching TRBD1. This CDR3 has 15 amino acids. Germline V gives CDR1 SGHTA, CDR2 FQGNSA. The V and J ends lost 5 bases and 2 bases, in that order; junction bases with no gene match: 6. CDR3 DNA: TGTGCCAGCAGCCCCAGGGGGCTCTCCACAGATACGCAGTATTTT. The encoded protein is CASSPRGLSTDTQYF. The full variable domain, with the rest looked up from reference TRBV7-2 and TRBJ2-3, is GAGVSQSPSNKVTEKGKDVELRCDPISGHTALYWYRQSLGQGLEFLIYFQGNSAPDKSGLPSDRFSAERTGGSVSTLTIQRTQQEDSAVYLCASSPRGLSTDTQYFGPGTRLTVL.

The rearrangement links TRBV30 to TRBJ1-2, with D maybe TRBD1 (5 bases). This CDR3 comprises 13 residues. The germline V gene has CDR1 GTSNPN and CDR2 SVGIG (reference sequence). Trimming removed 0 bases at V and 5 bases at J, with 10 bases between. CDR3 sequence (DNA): TGTGCCTGGAGTGTAGCAGGGTGGTATGGCTACACCTTC. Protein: CAWSVAGWYGYTF.

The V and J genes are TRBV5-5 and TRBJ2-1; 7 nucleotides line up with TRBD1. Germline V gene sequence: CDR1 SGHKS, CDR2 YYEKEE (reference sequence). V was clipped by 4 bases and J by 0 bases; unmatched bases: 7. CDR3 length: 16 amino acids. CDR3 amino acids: CASSLSDRASYNEQFF. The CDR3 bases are TGTGCCAGCAGCCTCTCCGACAGGGCCTCCTACAATGAGCAGTTCTTC.

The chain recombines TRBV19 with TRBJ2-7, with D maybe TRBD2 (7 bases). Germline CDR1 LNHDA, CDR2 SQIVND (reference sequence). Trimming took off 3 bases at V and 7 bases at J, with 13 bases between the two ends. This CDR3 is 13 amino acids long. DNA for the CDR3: TGTGCCAGTAGTATGAACAGGGAGGGAGAGCAGTACTTC. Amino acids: CASSMNREGEQYF.

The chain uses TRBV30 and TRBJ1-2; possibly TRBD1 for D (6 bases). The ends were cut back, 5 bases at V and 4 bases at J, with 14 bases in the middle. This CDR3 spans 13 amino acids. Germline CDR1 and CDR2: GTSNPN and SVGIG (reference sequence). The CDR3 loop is CAWSAGVPYGYTF. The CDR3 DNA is TGTGCCTGGTCCGCAGGGGTCCCCTATGGCTACACCTTC.

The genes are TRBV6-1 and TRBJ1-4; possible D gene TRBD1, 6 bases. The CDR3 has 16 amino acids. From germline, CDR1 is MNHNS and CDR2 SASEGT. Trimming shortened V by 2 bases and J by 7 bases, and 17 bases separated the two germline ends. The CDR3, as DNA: TGTGCCAGCAGTGAAACGGTGCAGGGGATCGGTGAAAAACTGTTTTTT. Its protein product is CASSETVQGIGEKLFF.

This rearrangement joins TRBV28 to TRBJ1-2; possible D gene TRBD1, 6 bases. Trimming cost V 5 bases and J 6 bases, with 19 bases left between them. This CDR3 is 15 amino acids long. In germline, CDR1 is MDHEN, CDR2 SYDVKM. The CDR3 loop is CASSPPGQIYHGYTF. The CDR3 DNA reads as TGTGCCAGCAGTCCCCCAGGACAGATCTACCATGGCTACACCTTC.

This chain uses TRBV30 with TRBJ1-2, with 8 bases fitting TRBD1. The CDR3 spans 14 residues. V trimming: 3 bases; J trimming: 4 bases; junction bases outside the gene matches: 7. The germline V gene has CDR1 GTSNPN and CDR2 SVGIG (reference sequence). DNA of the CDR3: TGTGCCTGGAGATGGGACAGGAGCCCCTATGGCTACACCTTC. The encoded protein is CAWRWDRSPYGYTF.

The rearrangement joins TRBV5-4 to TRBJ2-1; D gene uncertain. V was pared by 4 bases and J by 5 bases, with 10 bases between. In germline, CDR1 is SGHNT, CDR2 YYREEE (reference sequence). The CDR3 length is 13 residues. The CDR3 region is CASSPTQNNEQFF. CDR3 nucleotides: TGTGCCAGCAGCCCTACACAGAACAATGAGCAGTTCTTC.

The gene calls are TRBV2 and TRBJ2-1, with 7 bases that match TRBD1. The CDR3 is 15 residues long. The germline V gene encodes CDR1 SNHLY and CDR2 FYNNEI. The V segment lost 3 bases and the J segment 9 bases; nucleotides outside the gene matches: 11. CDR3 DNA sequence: TGTGCCAGCAGTGATGCTGAGACAGGGAATGGTGAGCAGTTCTTC. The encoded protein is CASSDAETGNGEQFF.

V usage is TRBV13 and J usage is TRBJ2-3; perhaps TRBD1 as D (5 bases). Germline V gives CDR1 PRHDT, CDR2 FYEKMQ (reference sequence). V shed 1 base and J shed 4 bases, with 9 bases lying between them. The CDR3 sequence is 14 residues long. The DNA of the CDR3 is TGTGCCAGCAGCTTAGCAGCAGGGCCAGATACGCAGTATTTT. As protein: CASSLAAGPDTQYF.

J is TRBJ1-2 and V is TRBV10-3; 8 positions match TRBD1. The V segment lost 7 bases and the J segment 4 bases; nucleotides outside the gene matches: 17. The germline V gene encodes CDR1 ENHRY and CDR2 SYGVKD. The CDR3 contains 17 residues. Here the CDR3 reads CAITREGGQGASYGYTF. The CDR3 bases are TGTGCCATCACCAGAGAAGGAGGGCAGGGGGCCTCCTATGGCTACACCTTC.

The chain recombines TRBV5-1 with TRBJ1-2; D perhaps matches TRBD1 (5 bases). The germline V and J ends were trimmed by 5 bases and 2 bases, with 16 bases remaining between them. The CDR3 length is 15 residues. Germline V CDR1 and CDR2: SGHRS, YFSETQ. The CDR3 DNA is TGCGCCAGCAGAAGGGACTCCGGGGAAAACTATGGCTACACCTTC. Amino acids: CASRRDSGENYGYTF.

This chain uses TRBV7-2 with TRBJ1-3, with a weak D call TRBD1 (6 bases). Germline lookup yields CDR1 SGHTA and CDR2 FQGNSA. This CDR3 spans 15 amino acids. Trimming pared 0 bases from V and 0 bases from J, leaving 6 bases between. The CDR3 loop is CASSLAGGSGNTIYF. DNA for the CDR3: TGTGCCAGCAGCTTAGCAGGGGGCTCTGGAAACACCATATATTTT.

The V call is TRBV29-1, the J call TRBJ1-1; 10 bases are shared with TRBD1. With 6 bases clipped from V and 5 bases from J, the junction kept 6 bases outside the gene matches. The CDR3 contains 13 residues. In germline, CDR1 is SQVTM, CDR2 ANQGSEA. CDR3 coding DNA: TGCAGCGTCACGGGACAGGGGAAGACTGAAGCTTTCTTT. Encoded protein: CSVTGQGKTEAFF.

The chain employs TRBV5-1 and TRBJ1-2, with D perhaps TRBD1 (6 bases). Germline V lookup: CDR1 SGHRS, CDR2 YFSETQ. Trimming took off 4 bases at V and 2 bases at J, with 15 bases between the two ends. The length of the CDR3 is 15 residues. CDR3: CASSLRPGQNYGYTF. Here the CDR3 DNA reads TGCGCCAGCAGCCTGCGCCCGGGACAAAACTATGGCTACACCTTC. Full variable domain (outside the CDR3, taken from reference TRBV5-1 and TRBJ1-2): KAGVTQTPRYLIKTRGQQVTLSCSPISGHRSVSWYQQTPGQGLQFLFEYFSETQRNKGNFPGRFSGRQFSNSRSEMNVSTLELGDSALYLCASSLRPGQNYGYTFGSGTRLTVV.

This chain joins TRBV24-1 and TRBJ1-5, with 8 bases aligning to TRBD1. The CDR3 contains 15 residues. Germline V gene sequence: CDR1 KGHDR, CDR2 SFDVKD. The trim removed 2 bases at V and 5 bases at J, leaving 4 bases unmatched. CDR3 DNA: TGTGCCACCAGTGATTCCGACAGGGGCGATCAGCCCCAGCATTTT. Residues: CATSDSDRGDQPQHF.

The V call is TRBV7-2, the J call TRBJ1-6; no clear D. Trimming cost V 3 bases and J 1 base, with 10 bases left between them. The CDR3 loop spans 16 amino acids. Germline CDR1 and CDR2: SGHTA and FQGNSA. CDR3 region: CASSLTPGSYNSPLHF. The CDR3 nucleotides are TGTGCCAGCAGCTTGACCCCGGGGTCCTATAATTCACCCCTCCACTTT.

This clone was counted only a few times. CDR3 in DNA: TGTGCCAGCAGCCCTCGGAGGGGAATGAACACCGGGGAGCTGTTTTTT. This codes for CASSPRRGMNTGELFF. The chain is built from TRBV5-6 and TRBJ2-2, with D tentatively TRBD2 (6 bases). The V gene lost 4 bases and the J gene lost 1 base, with 14 bases spanning the gap. The CDR3 totals 16 residues. Germline CDR1 reads SGHDT; CDR2 reads YYEEEE.